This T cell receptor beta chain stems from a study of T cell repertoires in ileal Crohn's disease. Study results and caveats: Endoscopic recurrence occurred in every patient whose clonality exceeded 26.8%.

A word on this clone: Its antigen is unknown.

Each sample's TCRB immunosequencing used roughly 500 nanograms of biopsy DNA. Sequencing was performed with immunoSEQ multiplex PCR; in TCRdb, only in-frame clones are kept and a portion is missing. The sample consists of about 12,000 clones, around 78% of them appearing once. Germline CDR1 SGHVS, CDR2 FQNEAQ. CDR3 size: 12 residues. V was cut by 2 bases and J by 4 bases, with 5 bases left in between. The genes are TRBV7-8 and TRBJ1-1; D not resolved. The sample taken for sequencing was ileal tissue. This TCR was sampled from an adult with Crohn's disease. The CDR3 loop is CASSLPGTEAFF. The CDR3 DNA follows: TGTGCCAGCAGCTTACCCGGCACTGAAGCTTTCTTT.